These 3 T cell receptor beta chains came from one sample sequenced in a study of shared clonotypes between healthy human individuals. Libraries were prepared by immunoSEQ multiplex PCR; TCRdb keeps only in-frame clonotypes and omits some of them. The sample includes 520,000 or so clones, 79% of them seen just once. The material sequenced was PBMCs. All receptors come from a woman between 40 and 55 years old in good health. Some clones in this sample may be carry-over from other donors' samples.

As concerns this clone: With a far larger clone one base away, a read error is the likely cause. Here the CDR3 DNA reads TGTGCCAGCAGTAACGACCCGGGACGAGGCTCCTACGAGCAGTACTTC. It yields the protein CASSNDPGRGSYEQYF. The genes are TRBV19 and TRBJ2-5; possibly TRBD1 or TRBD2 for D (5 bases each). TRBJ2-7 explains the end of the DNA better; the J call may be wrong. CDR1 and CDR2 (germline): LNHDA, SQIVND (reference sequence). The CDR3 runs 16 residues.

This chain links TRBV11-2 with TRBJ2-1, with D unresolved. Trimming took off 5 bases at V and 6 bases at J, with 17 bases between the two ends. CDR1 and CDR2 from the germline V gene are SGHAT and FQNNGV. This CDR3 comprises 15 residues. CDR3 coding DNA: TGTGCCAGCAGCCCCCAGTACCTAATCCGCAATGAGCAGTTCTTC. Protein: CASSPQYLIRNEQFF. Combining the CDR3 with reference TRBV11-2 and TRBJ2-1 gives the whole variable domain EAGVAQSPRYKIIEKRQSVAFWCNPISGHATLYWYQQILGQGPKLLIQFQNNGVVDDSQLPKDRFSAERLKGVDSTLKIQPAKLEDSAVYLCASSPQYLIRNEQFFGPGTRLTVL.

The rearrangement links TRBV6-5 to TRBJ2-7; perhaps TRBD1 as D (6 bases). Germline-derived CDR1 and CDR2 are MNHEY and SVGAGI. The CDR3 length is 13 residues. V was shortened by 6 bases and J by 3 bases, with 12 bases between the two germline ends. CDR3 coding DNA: TGTGCCAGCAGGAAGACAGGTAGCTACGAGCAGTACTTC. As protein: CASRKTGSYEQYF.